This T cell receptor beta chain stems from a study of CD8 T cells in Susac syndrome. General study results and limits: As acknowledged by the study, its TCR sequencing and HLA analysis included a relatively small number of individuals.

Reverse transcription of roughly 0.45 to 1 ug RNA was carried out with random hexamers. TCRdb analysed the immunoSEQ multiplex PCR reads with MiXCR anew, one entry per CDR3 protein. The sample has about 120,000 distinct CDR3 sequences; around 96% are singletons. Turning to this clonotype: Its antigen is as yet unknown.

The CDR3 is 12 residues long. Germline lookup yields CDR1 GTSNPN and CDR2 SVGIG (reference sequence). V shed 2 bases and J shed 2 bases, with 6 bases lying between them. This chain uses TRBV30 with TRBJ2-5; the D is unclear. Sequenced: CD4+ T cells from PBMCs. The receptor was derived from a human donor with Susac syndrome. CDR3 residues: CAWSPRQETQYF. The CDR3 DNA reads as TGTGCCTGGAGTCCCAGACAAGAGACCCAGTACTTC.